These 5 T cell receptor beta chains were sequenced from one sample in a study of human T cells and chemical hapten exposure (dated by TCRdb to 2020 to 2023). Explained via the paper, the time point label denotes: patch test 2, 6 weeks after DPC sensitization. Reading the label with the study, this specimen's treatment or condition is: therapeutic diphenylcyclopropenone sensitization with weekly scalp DPC. Libraries came from RACE. Sequenced on a NextSeq 500. TCRdb cleaned the public reads at Q25 with fastp, built clones with MiXCR and kept in-frame beta chains. Duplicate CDR3 protein sequences are folded into a single record with the most common DNA and genes. The sample includes some 350,000 distinct CDR3 sequences, with just under 6.5% observed a single time. The top ten constitute around 6% of the sample. Here the sequenced sample was whole blood, taken in connection with sensitization to the hapten diphenylcyclopropenone (DPC). These receptors all stem from a woman under 30 with alopecia areata. Some clones in this sample may be carry-over from other donors' samples.

This clonotype was detected ten times or more. V and J are TRBV25-1 and TRBJ2-5; a possible D gene is TRBD1 (6 bases). Trimming removed 1 base at V and 0 bases at J, with 9 bases between. CDR1 is MGHDK, CDR2 SYGVNS, per germline. This CDR3 spans 15 amino acids. The chain's CDR3 is CASSEWDNNQETQYF. CDR3 DNA: TGTGCCAGCAGTGAATGGGACAACAACCAAGAGACCCAGTACTTC.

This rearrangement joins TRBV20-1 to TRBJ2-7; D is ambiguous. There are 12 residues in the CDR3. Deletions cut 4 bases from V and 5 bases from J, with 12 bases between. In germline, CDR1 is DFQATT, CDR2 SNEGSKA (reference sequence). The CDR3 DNA follows: TGCAGTGCTAAACAACTCCGCCACGAGCAGTACTTC. It yields the protein CSAKQLRHEQYF.

A single count supports this clonotype. It may be a read error: a sequence one base away is much more abundant. The rearrangement joins TRBV2 to TRBJ1-1; tentatively, D is TRBD1 (5 bases). CDR3 length: 14 amino acids. Looked up from germline, CDR1 is SNHLY and CDR2 is FYNNEI. Trimming removed 6 bases from V and 3 bases from J, with 14 bases in between. In nucleotides, the CDR3 is TGTGCCAGCAGAGCTATACTGGGGGACACTGAAGCTTTCTTT. Amino acids: CASRAILGDTEAFF.

This clonotype was counted many times. V gene TRBV9 combines with J gene TRBJ1-4; D uncertain. The CDR3 totals 14 residues. Germline CDR1 SGDLS, CDR2 YYNGEE. Trimming shortened V by 0 bases and J by 1 base, and 4 bases separated the two germline ends. The DNA for the CDR3 is TGTGCCAGCAGCGTAGGAGGAACTAATGAAAAACTGTTTTTT. Translation: CASSVGGTNEKLFF.

This rearrangement joins TRBV6-5 to TRBJ2-7, with D perhaps matching TRBD1 (6 bases). The germline V and J ends were trimmed by 6 bases and 0 bases, with 15 bases remaining between them. The germline CDR1 and CDR2 sequences are MNHEY and SVGAGI. The CDR3 has 15 amino acids. The CDR3 sequence: CASSSPGQSSYEQYF. The CDR3 region has the DNA TGTGCCAGCAGCTCCCCGGGACAAAGCTCCTACGAGCAGTACTTC.